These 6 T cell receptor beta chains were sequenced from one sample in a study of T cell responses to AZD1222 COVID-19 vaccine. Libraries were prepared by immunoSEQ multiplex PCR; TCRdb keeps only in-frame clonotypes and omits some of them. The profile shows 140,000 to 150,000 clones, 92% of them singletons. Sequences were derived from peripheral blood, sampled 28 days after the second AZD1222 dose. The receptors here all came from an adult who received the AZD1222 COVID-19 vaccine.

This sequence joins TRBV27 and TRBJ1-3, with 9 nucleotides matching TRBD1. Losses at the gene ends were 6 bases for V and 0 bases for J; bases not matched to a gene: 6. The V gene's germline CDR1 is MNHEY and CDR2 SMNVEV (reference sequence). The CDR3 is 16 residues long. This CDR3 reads CASSRTGGSSGNTIYF. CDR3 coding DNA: TGTGCCAGCAGCCGAACAGGGGGCTCCTCTGGAAACACCATATATTTT.

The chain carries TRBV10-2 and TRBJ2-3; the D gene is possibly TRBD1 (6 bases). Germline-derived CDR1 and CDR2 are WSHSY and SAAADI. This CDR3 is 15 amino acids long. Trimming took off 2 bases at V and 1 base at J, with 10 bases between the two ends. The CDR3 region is CASSEQGLGTDTQYF. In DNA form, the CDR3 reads TGCGCCAGCAGTGAGCAGGGGCTTGGCACAGATACGCAGTATTTT.

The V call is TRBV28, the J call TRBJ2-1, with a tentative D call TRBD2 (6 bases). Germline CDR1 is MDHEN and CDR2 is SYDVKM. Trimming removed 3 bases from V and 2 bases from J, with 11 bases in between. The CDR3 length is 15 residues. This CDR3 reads CASSFVSGAYNEQFF. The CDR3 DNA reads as TGTGCCAGCAGTTTTGTTAGCGGAGCCTACAATGAGCAGTTCTTC.

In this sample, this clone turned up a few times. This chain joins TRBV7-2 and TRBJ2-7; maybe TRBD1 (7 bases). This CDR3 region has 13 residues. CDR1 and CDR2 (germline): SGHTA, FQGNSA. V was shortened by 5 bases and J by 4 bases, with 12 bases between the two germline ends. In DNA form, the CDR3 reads TGTGCCAGCAGCCCTCAGGGGGGATACGAGCAGTACTTC. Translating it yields CASSPQGGYEQYF. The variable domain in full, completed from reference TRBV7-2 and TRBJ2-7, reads GAGVSQSPSNKVTEKGKDVELRCDPISGHTALYWYRQSLGQGLEFLIYFQGNSAPDKSGLPSDRFSAERTGGSVSTLTIQRTQQEDSAVYLCASSPQGGYEQYFGPGTRLTVT.

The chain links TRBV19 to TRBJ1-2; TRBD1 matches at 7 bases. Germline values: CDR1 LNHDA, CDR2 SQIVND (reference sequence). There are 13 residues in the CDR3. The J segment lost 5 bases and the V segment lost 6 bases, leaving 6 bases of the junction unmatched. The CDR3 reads CASSKGQRYGYTF. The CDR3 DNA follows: TGTGCCAGTAGCAAGGGACAGCGATATGGCTACACCTTC.

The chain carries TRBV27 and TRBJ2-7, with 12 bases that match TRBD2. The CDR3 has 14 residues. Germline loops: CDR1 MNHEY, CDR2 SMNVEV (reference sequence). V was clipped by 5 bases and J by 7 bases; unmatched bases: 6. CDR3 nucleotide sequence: TGTGCCAGCAGTCCCCGACTAGCGGGAGTTGAGCAGTACTTC. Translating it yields CASSPRLAGVEQYF.